These T cell receptor beta chains were read from a single sample in a study of blood T cell repertoires in COVID-19. Sequenced by immunoSEQ multiplex PCR; TCRdb stores in-frame clones only, minus some. The table includes 130,000 to 150,000 clones, approximately 85% detected once. Sequencing was performed on peripheral blood. The receptors stem from a human donor with acute or convalescent COVID-19. The donor label of this sample is uncertain. CDR3s include the opening cysteine and the closing phenylalanine or tryptophan. The D gene is left open where the match is weak. Where a row states a size, it is once, few, many or the class of an expanded clone; other rows omit it.

>TRBJ2-5|NA|TRBD1|TRBV18
CASSPLLSTGGRQETQYF
TGTGCCAGCTCACCCCTTCTCTCGACAGGGGGCCGGCAAGAGACCCAGTACTTC
>TRBJ2-5|NA|NA|TRBV6-5
CASSYSVTVQETQYF
TGTGCCAGCAGTTATTCGGTGACAGTCCAAGAGACCCAGTACTTC
>TRBJ2-1|NA|TRBD2|TRBV18
CASSPPLAGGNEQFF
TGTGCCAGCTCACCACCACTAGCGGGCGGCAATGAGCAGTTCTTC
>TRBJ1-5|NA|TRBD1|TRBV3-1/TRBV3-2
CASSWGQGGSQPQHF
TGTGCCAGCAGCTGGGGACAGGGGGGAAGTCAGCCCCAGCATTTT
>TRBJ1-2|NA|TRBD1|TRBV11-2
CASSPLHRGQKNYGYTF
TGTGCCAGCAGCCCCCTCCACAGGGGTCAAAAGAACTATGGCTACACCTTC
>TRBJ1-1|NA|NA|TRBV6-6
CASTLGPGETEAFF
TGTGCCAGCACCTTGGGGCCGGGGGAGACTGAAGCTTTCTTT
>TRBJ2-1|NA|NA|TRBV7-2
CASSDTMYNEQFF
TGTGCCAGCAGCGACACCATGTACAATGAGCAGTTCTTC
>TRBJ2-7|NA|TRBD1|TRBV5-1
CASSLHLDRITYEQYF
TGCGCCAGCAGCTTACACCTGGACAGGATAACCTACGAGCAGTACTTC
>TRBJ1-5|once|NA|TRBV12-3/TRBV12-4
CASVRDSIQPQHF
TGTGCCAGCGTGAGGGATTCGATTCAGCCCCAGCATTTT
>TRBJ1-5|NA|TRBD1|TRBV24-1
CATSDPGTGHQPQHF
TGTGCCACCAGTGATCCCGGGACAGGTCACCAGCCCCAGCATTTT
>TRBJ1-2|NA|TRBD1|TRBV6-2/TRBV6-3
CASSYVRGPDYGYTF
TGTGCCAGCAGTTACGTCAGGGGGCCAGACTATGGCTACACCTTC
>TRBJ1-1|NA|TRBD1|TRBV19
CASTLGDRGPTEAFF
TGTGCCAGTACCCTAGGGGACAGGGGGCCAACTGAAGCTTTCTTT
>TRBJ1-4|few|NA|TRBV27
CASSSQIAGTETNEKLFF
TGTGCCAGCAGTTCGCAGATTGCGGGGACGGAAACTAATGAAAAACTGTTTTTT
>TRBJ1-1|NA|NA|TRBV5-8
CASSLARIGGGRAFF
TGTGCCAGCAGCCTCGCCCGAATTGGCGGGGGCAGAGCTTTCTTT
>TRBJ2-1|NA|NA|TRBV21-1
CASLPGTSSNEQFF
TGTGCCAGCCTTCCCGGGACTAGCAGCAATGAGCAGTTCTTC
>TRBJ2-3|NA|NA|TRBV5-6
CASSSPVGDYTDTQYF
TGTGCCAGCAGCTCCCCTGTCGGGGATTACACAGATACGCAGTATTTT
>TRBJ2-7|once|TRBD2|TRBV19
CASSVREGYEQYF
TGTGCCAGTAGTGTCCGGGAGGGGTACGAGCAGTACTTC